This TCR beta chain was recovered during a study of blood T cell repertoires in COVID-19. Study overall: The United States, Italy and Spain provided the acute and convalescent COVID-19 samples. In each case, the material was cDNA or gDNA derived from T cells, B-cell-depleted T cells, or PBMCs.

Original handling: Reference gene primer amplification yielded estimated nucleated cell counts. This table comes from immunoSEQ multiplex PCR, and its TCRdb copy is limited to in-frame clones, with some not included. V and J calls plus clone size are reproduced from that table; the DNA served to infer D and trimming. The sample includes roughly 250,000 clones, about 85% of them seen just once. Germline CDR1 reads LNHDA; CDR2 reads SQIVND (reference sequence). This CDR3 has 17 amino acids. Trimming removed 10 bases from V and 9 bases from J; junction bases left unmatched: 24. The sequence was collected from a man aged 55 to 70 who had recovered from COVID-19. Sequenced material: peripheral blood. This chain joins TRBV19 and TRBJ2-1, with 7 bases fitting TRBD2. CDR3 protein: CATHPVRGAGSLTEQFF. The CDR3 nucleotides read TGTGCCACCCACCCCGTGAGGGGAGCGGGAAGTTTGACTGAGCAGTTCTTC.